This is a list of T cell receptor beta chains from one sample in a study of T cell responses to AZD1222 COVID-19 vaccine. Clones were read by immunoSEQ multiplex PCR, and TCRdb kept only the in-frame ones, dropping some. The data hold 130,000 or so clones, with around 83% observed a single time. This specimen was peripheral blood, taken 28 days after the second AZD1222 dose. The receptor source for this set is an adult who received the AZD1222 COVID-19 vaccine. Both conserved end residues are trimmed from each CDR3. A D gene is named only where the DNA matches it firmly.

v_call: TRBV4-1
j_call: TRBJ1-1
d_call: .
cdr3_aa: ASSQGFPRNTEAF

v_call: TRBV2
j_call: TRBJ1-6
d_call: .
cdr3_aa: ASSEAGVVSYNSPLH

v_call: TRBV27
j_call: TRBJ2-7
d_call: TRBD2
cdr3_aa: ASSLRLAVSYEQY

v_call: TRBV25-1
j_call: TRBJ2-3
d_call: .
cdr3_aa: ASSESTPGGTDTQY

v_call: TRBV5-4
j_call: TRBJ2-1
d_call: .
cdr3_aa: ASSLHPQVGNEQF

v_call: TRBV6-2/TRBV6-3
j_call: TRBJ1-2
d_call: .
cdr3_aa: ASSYRTVNYGYT

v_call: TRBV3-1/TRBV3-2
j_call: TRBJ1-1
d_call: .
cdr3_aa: ASSQVRGRAEAF

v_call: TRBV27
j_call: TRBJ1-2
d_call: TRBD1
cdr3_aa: ASSLRGQESGYT

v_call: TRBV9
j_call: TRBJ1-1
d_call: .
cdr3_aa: ASSPSRGWRAF

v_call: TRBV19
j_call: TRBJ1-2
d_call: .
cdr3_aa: ASTLTDYGYT

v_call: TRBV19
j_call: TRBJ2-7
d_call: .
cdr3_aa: ASSTGEPYEQY

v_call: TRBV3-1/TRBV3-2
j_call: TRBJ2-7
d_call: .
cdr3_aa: ASTPAVALSYEQY

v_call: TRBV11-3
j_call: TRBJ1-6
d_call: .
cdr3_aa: ASSSGGRHSPLH

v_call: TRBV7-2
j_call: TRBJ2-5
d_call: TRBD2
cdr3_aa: ASSLEAGGYQETQY

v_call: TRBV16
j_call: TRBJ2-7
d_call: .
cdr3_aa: ASSPGVGQSYYEQY

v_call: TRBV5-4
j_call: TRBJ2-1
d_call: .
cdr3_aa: ASSRWEPTYNEQF

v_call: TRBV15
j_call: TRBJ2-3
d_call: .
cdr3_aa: ATSRAASEGQDTQY

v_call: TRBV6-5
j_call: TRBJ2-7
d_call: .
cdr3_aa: ASSYGTLSYEQY

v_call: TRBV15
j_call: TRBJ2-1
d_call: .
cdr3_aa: ATSRAAGAHNEQF

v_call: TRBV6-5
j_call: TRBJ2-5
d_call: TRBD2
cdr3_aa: AGRTSGGETQY

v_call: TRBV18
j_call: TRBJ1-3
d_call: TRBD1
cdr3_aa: ASSTTTGGDTIY

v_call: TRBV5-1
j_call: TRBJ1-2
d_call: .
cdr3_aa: ASSLNLQPEGGYT

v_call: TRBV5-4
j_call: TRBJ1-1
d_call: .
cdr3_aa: ASSFGQLNTEAF

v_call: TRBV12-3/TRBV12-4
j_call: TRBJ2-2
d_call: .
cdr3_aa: ASSDQNTGELF

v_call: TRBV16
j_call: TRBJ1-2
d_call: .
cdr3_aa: ASSRGVKDAYGYT

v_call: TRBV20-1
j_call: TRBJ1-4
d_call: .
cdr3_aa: SASRAGFPEKLF

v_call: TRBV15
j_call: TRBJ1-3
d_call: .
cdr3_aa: ATGGAARGNTIY

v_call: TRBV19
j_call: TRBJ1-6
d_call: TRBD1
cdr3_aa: ASSMGQGLDNSPLH

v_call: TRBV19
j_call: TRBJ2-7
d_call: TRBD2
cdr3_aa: ASSIESGGFYEQY